These 5 T cell receptor beta chains originate from one sample sequenced in a study of T cells in women clearing cervical HPV infection. Here immunoSEQ multiplex PCR was the method, and the copy in TCRdb shows in-frame clones only, minus some. The sample has 40,000 or so clones. What was sequenced was blood buffy coat. These receptor sequences come from a woman between 18 and 75 years old with a cervical HPV16 infection that either progressed to CIN3+ or cleared (not recorded which).

On this clone: The observed sequence ends 3 residues before the CDR3 terminus, with the missing tail filled in from the germline J gene. The chain carries TRBV5-5 and TRBJ2-7; TRBD1 might be the D (5 bases). V was clipped by 2 bases and J by 3 bases, with 12 bases between them. The CDR3 covers 14 residues. Germline V gene data show CDR1 as SGHKS and CDR2 as YYEKEE (reference sequence). The CDR3 reads CASSLQETHYEQYF. The CDR3 bases that were read are TGTGCCAGCAGCTTACAGGAAACCCACTACGAG. The full variable domain, its missing parts supplied by reference TRBV5-5 and TRBJ2-7, is DAGVTQSPTHLIKTRGQQVTLRCSPISGHKSVSWYQQVLGQGPQFIFQYYEKEERGRGNFPDRFSARQFPNYSSELNVNALLLGDSALYLCASSLQETHYEQYFGPGTRLTVT.

CDR3: CASSLDRNQETQYF. The CDR3 DNA, read in part, is TGTGCCAGCAGCTTAGACAGGAATCAAGAGACC. J is TRBJ2-5 and V is TRBV7-8, with D possibly being TRBD1 (5 bases). The DNA ends 3 residues before the CDR3 does, and the rest of the CDR3 is filled in from the germline J gene. The CDR3 loop spans 14 amino acids. Germline V gene sequence: CDR1 SGHVS, CDR2 FQNEAQ. Trimming shortened V by 1 base and J by 2 bases, and 8 bases separated the two germline ends.

To note about this clone: Read coverage stops 3 residues before the CDR3 terminus; the germline J gene supplies the remainder. The gene calls are TRBV11-2 and TRBJ2-1; 7 bases align to TRBD2. Germline V gene lookup returns CDR1 SGHAT and CDR2 FQNNGV. V lost 6 bases and J lost 6; bases outside the gene matches: 8. The CDR3 has 14 amino acids. Here the CDR3 reads CASSTGLDFNEQFF. The sequenced part of the CDR3 DNA is TGTGCCAGCAGTACCGGACTAGATTTCAATGAG.

As regards this clone: The CDR3 goes on 3 residues after the read ends, and that part is filled in from the germline J gene. This chain joins TRBV5-1 and TRBJ2-1, with D possibly being TRBD1 (5 bases). There are 14 residues in the CDR3. Germline CDR1 reads SGHRS; CDR2 reads YFSETQ. The V end was cut by 0 bases, the J end by 8 bases, with 12 bases between. CDR3 sequence reads: CASSLGGLSYEQFF. CDR3 bases read: TGCGCCAGCAGCTTGGGGGGCCTGAGTTATGAG.

Points on this clone: The missing CDR3 end, 3 residues past where the read stops, is filled in from the germline J gene. The V gene is TRBV18, the J gene TRBJ2-1, with 9 bases lining up with TRBD2. The CDR3 loop spans 15 amino acids. Germline V gene data show CDR1 as KGHSH and CDR2 as LQKENI. V trimming: 5 bases; J trimming: 6 bases; junction bases outside the gene matches: 8. The CDR3 reads CASSLWREGLNEQFF. The CDR3 bases that were read are TGTGCCAGCTCATTGTGGCGGGAGGGCCTCAATGAG.